A single sample is the source of the 13 T cell receptor beta chains below, sequenced in a study of Ad26.COV2.S vaccination and SARS-CoV-2 variants. The method was immunoSEQ multiplex PCR; TCRdb's version includes in-frame clones alone and lacks a portion of them. The sample includes about 320,000 clones, 70% to 90% of them seen just once. Treatment: some 19 received Ad26.COV2.S at low or high dose, single or two shots; roughly 5 received placebo; per-sample allocation not given. Vaccine and placebo recipients were sampled on day 63 after the first injection. This sample comprised peripheral blood, obtained in a trial of Ad26.COV2.S vaccine versus placebo. These receptors came from a person between 18 and 59 years old who received the Ad26.COV2.S COVID-19 vaccine or a placebo.

The CDR3 bases are TGTGCCACCAGTGACTCGGGACAGCCCTACAATGAGCAGTTCTTC. Protein product: CATSDSGQPYNEQFF. This chain connects TRBV24-1 to TRBJ2-1; TRBD1 agrees at 7 bases. The junction had 4 bases not matched to a gene; V was cut back by 4 bases and J by 2 bases. Germline V CDR1 and CDR2: KGHDR, SFDVKD. The CDR3 is made up of 15 amino acids.

Comment on this clone: The junction differs from germline at one of its ends, possibly a read error. The chain recombines TRBV15 with TRBJ1-1, with D possibly being TRBD1 (6 bases). CDR1 is LNHNV and CDR2 is YYDKDF in the germline V gene (reference sequence). The CDR3 is 18 residues long. The CDR3 protein is CATSRDLLGQNINTEAFF. Here the CDR3 DNA reads TGTGCCACCAGCCGAGACCTACTCGGACAGAACATTAACACTGAAGCTTTCTTT.

The rearrangement links TRBV7-9 to TRBJ2-3; possibly TRBD2 for D (6 bases). The CDR3 has 18 residues. CDR1 and CDR2 from the germline V gene are SEHNR and FQNEAQ (reference sequence). The V end lost 2 bases, the J end lost 1 base, and 19 bases lay between the germline ends. DNA of the CDR3: TGTGCCAGCAGCTTACCCGCTCTTGCTAGCGAAGGCACAGATACGCAGTATTTT. It encodes CASSLPALASEGTDTQYF.

The rearrangement links TRBV5-1 to TRBJ2-5, with unresolved D. The CDR3 sequence is 12 residues long. The germline CDR1 and CDR2 sequences are SGHRS and YFSETQ. The V gene lost 2 bases and the J gene lost 5 bases, with 7 bases spanning the gap. CDR3 coding DNA: TGCGCCAGCAGCTTTCTTGAGGAGACCCAGTACTTC. Protein: CASSFLEETQYF.

This clone was counted only a few times. The same CDR3 arises from other DNA sequences in this sample as well. The gene calls are TRBV18 and TRBJ1-5; 10 nucleotides match TRBD1. Germline CDR1 and CDR2: KGHSH and LQKENI. CDR3 size: 14 residues. J gave up 4 bases and V 6 bases, and 3 bases lay outside the gene matches. CDR3 nucleotides: TGTGCCAGCTCGCGGGGACAGGGGAATCAGCCCCAGCATTTT. This sequence encodes CASSRGQGNQPQHF.

This clone was detected once. V is TRBV10-2 and J is TRBJ1-5; D gene ambiguous. This CDR3 comprises 12 residues. V was shortened by 3 bases and J by 5 bases, with 5 bases between the two germline ends. Germline V lookup: CDR1 WSHSY, CDR2 SAAADI. CDR3 sequence (DNA): TGCGCCAGCAGTGATGGGGATCAGCCCCAGCATTTT. Its translation is CASSDGDQPQHF.

A few counts support this clone. This chain links TRBV6-5 with TRBJ1-1; tentative D call: TRBD1 (5 bases). The CDR3 contains 16 residues. V was trimmed by 3 bases and J by 4 bases, leaving 18 bases between them. In germline, CDR1 is MNHEY, CDR2 SVGAGI. The DNA of the CDR3 is TGTGCCAGCAGTTATGCAGGCTCTGTTACAGGCACTGAAGCTTTCTTT. Translating gives CASSYAGSVTGTEAFF.

The V gene is TRBV5-4, the J gene TRBJ2-3, with 10 bases matching TRBD2. V gave up 4 bases and J gave up 4 bases; unmatched junction bases: 9. This CDR3 comprises 16 residues. Germline V gene sequence: CDR1 SGHNT, CDR2 YYREEE (reference sequence). The CDR3 sequence: CASSPQASGGADTQYF. The CDR3 DNA follows: TGTGCCAGCAGCCCGCAGGCCAGCGGGGGGGCAGATACGCAGTATTTT.

The chain uses TRBV3-1 (or the pseudogene TRBV3-2) and TRBJ1-2; perhaps TRBD1 as D (5 bases). This CDR3 spans 15 amino acids. Germline V lookup: CDR1 LGHDT, CDR2 YNNKEL (reference sequence). Trimming took 4 bases from V and 6 from J, leaving 18 bases between them. CDR3 protein: CASSPPGGGRDGYTF. The CDR3 nucleotides are TGTGCCAGCAGCCCCCCCGGGGGGGGGAGGGATGGCTACACCTTC.

The chain employs TRBV14 and TRBJ2-5; no firm D call. The V and J ends lost 4 bases and 2 bases respectively, with 11 bases between them. Looked up from germline, CDR1 is SGHDN and CDR2 is FVKESK. The CDR3 is made up of 14 amino acids. This CDR3 is CASSPGFHQETQYF. As DNA, the CDR3 is TGTGCCAGCAGCCCCGGGTTCCATCAAGAGACCCAGTACTTC.

V and J are TRBV7-8 and TRBJ2-1; the D gene is possibly TRBD2 (6 bases). Germline values: CDR1 SGHVS, CDR2 FQNEAQ. The V gene lost 1 base and the J gene lost 6 bases, with 13 bases spanning the gap. The CDR3 sequence is 15 residues long. In nucleotides, the CDR3 is TGTGCCAGCAGCTTAGGGGCGGGATCGGGCAATGAGCAGTTCTTC. It yields the protein CASSLGAGSGNEQFF.

The chain combines TRBV4-2 with TRBJ2-1, with a tentative D call TRBD2 (7 bases). Looked up from germline, CDR1 is LGHNA and CDR2 is YNFKEQ. The CDR3 has 15 amino acids. Trimming took off 5 bases at V and 4 bases at J, with 15 bases between the two ends. The CDR3 protein is CASSEAGGAYNEQFF. The CDR3 DNA follows: TGTGCCAGCAGCGAAGCTGGGGGGGCATACAATGAGCAGTTCTTC.

The genes are TRBV11-2 and TRBJ2-5; TRBD1 might be the D (5 bases). CDR3 length: 16 residues. The V end lost 1 base, the J end lost 4 bases, and 16 bases lay between the germline ends. The V gene's germline CDR1 is SGHAT and CDR2 FQNNGV. The CDR3 nucleotides read TGTGCCAGCAGCTTAGGGGGCCTTCCCGCTCTAGAGACCCAGTACTTC. It yields the protein CASSLGGLPALETQYF.